This TCR beta chain was recovered during a study of breast tumors, draining lymph nodes, adjacent tissues. Germline CDR1 MGHDK, CDR2 SYGVNS. The CDR3 spans 15 residues. One entry per CDR3 protein, called by TCRdb with MiXCR from the multiplex PCR reads. The sample records some 200,000 distinct CDR3 sequences, roughly 31% being singletons. The lymph nodes were axillary draining lymph nodes from breast cancer patients. In regard to this clonotype: An end of the junction differs from the germline gene, which may be a read error.

This chain uses TRBV25-1 with TRBJ2-3; the D gene is possibly TRBD2 (6 bases). The TCR originated in a female donor with breast cancer. Some clones in this sample may be carry-over from other donors' samples. Sequenced input: axillary lymph node tissue. The CDR3 DNA follows: TGTGCCAGCAGCGAATGGAGGGCCCGCACAGATACGCGGTATTTT. This sequence encodes CASSEWRARTDTRYF.